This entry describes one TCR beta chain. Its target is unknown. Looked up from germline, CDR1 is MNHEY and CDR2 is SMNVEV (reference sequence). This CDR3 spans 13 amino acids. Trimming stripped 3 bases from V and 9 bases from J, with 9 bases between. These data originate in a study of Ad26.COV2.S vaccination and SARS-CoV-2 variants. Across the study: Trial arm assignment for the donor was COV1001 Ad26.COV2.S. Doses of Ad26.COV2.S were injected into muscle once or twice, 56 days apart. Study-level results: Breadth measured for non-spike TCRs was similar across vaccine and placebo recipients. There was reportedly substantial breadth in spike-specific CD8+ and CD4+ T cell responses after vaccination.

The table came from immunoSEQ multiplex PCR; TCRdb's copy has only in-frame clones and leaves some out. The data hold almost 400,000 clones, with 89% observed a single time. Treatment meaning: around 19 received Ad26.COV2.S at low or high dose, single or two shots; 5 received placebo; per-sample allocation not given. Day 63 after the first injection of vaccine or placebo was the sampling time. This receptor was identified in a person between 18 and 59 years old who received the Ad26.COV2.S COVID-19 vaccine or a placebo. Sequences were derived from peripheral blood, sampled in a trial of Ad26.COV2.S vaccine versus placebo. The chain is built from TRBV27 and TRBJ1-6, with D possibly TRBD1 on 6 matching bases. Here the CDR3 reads CASSFTGISPLHF. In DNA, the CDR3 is TGTGCCAGCAGTTTCACAGGGATTTCACCCCTCCACTTT.